This TCR beta chain appears in the sequencing data of a study of early T cells in non-severe SARS-CoV-2 infection. Study in general: Chains stayed unpaired after sequencing of bulk RNA from unsorted whole blood.

The sample holds many counts of this clonotype. Unique molecular identifiers were added to individual cDNA molecules. TCRdb re-called the 5' RACE reads with MiXCR, one entry per CDR3 protein. The table lists approximately 65,000 distinct CDR3 sequences, roughly 10% of them singletons. Germline-derived CDR1 and CDR2 are SNHLY and FYNNEI. This CDR3 is built from 11 residues. Trimming removed 7 bases at V and 4 bases at J, with 8 bases between. The rearrangement uses TRBV2 and TRBJ2-7; D not certain. The material was whole blood, obtained at baseline. The sequence was collected from an adult who was a healthcare worker with PCR-confirmed SARS-CoV-2 infection or an uninfected control (not recorded which). As DNA, the CDR3 is TGTGCCAGCACCTTAGTGTACGAGCAGTACTTC. Amino acids: CASTLVYEQYF.